What follows are 20 T cell receptor beta chains derived from one specimen sequenced in a study of control samples from healthy donors and cancer patients. Assay used: immunoSEQ multiplex PCR; TCRdb lists only in-frame clones, some missing. The repertoire consists of 160,000 or so clones, with roughly 93% occurring once and the leading ten covering approximately 2.5%. The specimen was blood. All receptors come from a man aged 50-59 years in good health.

This chain uses TRBV19 with TRBJ1-5; unclear D gene. The CDR3 runs to 16 residues. V was shortened by 7 bases and J by 3 bases, with 19 bases between the two germline ends. Germline-derived CDR1 and CDR2 are LNHDA and SQIVND (reference sequence). The CDR3 DNA is TGTGCCAGTACCGTACGAGAGGGTTCATTCAATCAGCCCCAGCATTTT. The encoded protein is CASTVREGSFNQPQHF. The whole variable domain, remainder taken from reference TRBV19 and TRBJ1-5, is DGGITQSPKYLFRKEGQNVTLSCEQNLNHDAMYWYRQDPGQGLRLIYYSQIVNDFQKGDIAEGYSVSREKKESFPLTVTSAQKNPTAFYLCASTVREGSFNQPQHFGDGTRLSIL.

J is TRBJ2-2 and V is TRBV10-3; TRBD2 matches 14 bases. CDR1 is ENHRY, CDR2 SYGVKD, per germline. CDR3 length: 17 amino acids. The V gene end was trimmed by 5 bases and the J gene end by 7 bases; junction bases not matched to a gene: 9. The CDR3 DNA reads as TGTGCCATCAGTCGACTAGCGGGAGGGCGAACAGGCGGGGAGCTGTTTTTT. It translates to CAISRLAGGRTGGELFF.

DNA of the CDR3: TGTGCCAGCAGCTTCGGTACCCACAGCAACTATGGCTACACCTTC. Translated: CASSFGTHSNYGYTF. The chain has TRBV3-1 (or the pseudogene TRBV3-2) and TRBJ1-2; D unclear. This CDR3 is 15 amino acids long. V lost 5 bases and J 2 bases, leaving 15 bases between the germline ends. Germline CDR1 LGHDT, CDR2 YNNKEL (reference sequence).

This clone was seen once. This chain uses TRBV7-3 with TRBJ1-1, with TRBD1 identical over 7 bases. CDR1 and CDR2 from the germline V gene are SGHTA and FQGTGA. With V trimmed by 5 bases and J by 5 bases, 5 bases remained unmatched. The CDR3 loop spans 13 amino acids. Here the CDR3 reads CASSPTGRTEAFF. DNA for the CDR3: TGTGCCAGCAGCCCGACAGGGAGAACTGAAGCTTTCTTT.

V gene TRBV4-1 combines with J gene TRBJ2-3; 8 positions match TRBD1. The length of the CDR3 is 13 residues. Germline V lookup: CDR1 MGHRA, CDR2 YSYEKL. Germline trimming cut 5 bases from V and 5 bases from J; bases unmatched to any gene: 3. CDR3 DNA sequence: TGCGCCAGCAGCAGGACAGGGATAGATACGCAGTATTTT. This codes for CASSRTGIDTQYF.

The J gene is TRBJ1-5, the V gene TRBV28, with TRBD1 identical over 7 bases. CDR3 length: 15 amino acids. Germline loops: CDR1 MDHEN, CDR2 SYDVKM. V shed 5 bases and J 11 bases; nucleotides not matched to a gene: 15. For the CDR3, the DNA is TGTGCCAGCAGTCTGTCACAGGGGCCCTCGTCAGCCCAGCATTTT. The encoded protein is CASSLSQGPSSAQHF.

V gene TRBV7-9 combines with J gene TRBJ1-5; 8 nucleotides align to TRBD1. V gave up 5 bases and J gave up 2 bases; unmatched junction bases: 8. There are 16 residues in the CDR3. Germline lookup yields CDR1 SEHNR and CDR2 FQNEAQ (reference sequence). The CDR3 here is CASSPLDRAGNQPQHF. In DNA, the CDR3 is TGTGCCAGCAGCCCATTGGACAGGGCTGGCAATCAGCCCCAGCATTTT.

V is TRBV9 and J is TRBJ2-7; 7 bases line up with TRBD2. Germline-derived CDR1 and CDR2 are SGDLS and YYNGEE. The CDR3 runs to 14 residues. V dropped 3 bases and J dropped 1; count of bases not matched to a gene: 4. CDR3 amino acids: CASSATGGSYEQYF. CDR3 in DNA: TGTGCCAGCAGCGCCACCGGGGGGTCCTACGAGCAGTACTTC.

The rearrangement links TRBV20-1 to TRBJ2-1; a weak D match, TRBD1 (6 bases). The CDR3 consists of 11 residues. V lost 6 bases and J 5 bases, leaving 8 bases between the germline ends. From germline, CDR1 is DFQATT and CDR2 SNEGSKA (reference sequence). The CDR3 bases are TGCAGTGCCGGGACACACAATGAGCAGTTCTTC. Protein sequence: CSAGTHNEQFF.

The chain recombines TRBV2 with TRBJ2-3, with 8 bases identical to TRBD2. The junction had 10 bases not matched to a gene; V was cut back by 8 bases and J by 6 bases. Germline loops: CDR1 SNHLY, CDR2 FYNNEI. The CDR3 runs to 14 residues. The CDR3 loop is CASHEREPTDTQYF. CDR3 bases: TGTGCCAGCCACGAGCGGGAGCCCACTGATACGCAGTATTTT.

This chain uses TRBV27 with TRBJ2-5; TRBD2 agrees at 11 bases. CDR3 length: 17 residues. In germline, CDR1 is MNHEY, CDR2 SMNVEV (reference sequence). Unmatched junction bases numbered 8, after V lost 3 bases and J lost 2 bases. The CDR3 here is CASSLLAGGMAQETQYF. DNA for the CDR3: TGTGCCAGCAGTTTGCTAGCGGGAGGTATGGCTCAAGAGACCCAGTACTTC.

The V and J genes are TRBV11-2 and TRBJ2-2, with D perhaps being TRBD1 or TRBD2 (5 bases each). Germline V gene sequence: CDR1 SGHAT, CDR2 FQNNGV. CDR3 length: 14 residues. Deletions cut 9 bases from V and 4 bases from J, with 15 bases between. CDR3 amino acids: CASHGASRTGELFF. The CDR3, as DNA: TGTGCCAGTCACGGGGCTAGCCGCACCGGGGAGCTGTTTTTT.

The chain carries TRBV9 and TRBJ2-2, with D possibly matching TRBD2 (6 bases). This CDR3 is 15 amino acids long. Looked up from germline, CDR1 is SGDLS and CDR2 is YYNGEE. Trimming left V 6 bases short and J 0 bases short, with 12 bases between. The CDR3 bases are TGTGCCAGCACTCGGTGGGGGGCGAACACCGGGGAGCTGTTTTTT. Its translation: CASTRWGANTGELFF.

The gene calls are TRBV9 and TRBJ1-3; D ambiguous. The germline V and J ends were trimmed by 3 bases and 0 bases, with 19 bases remaining between them. CDR3 length equals 18 residues. Looked up from germline, CDR1 is SGDLS and CDR2 is YYNGEE. Here the CDR3 reads CASSDERERSSSGNTIYF. DNA for the CDR3: TGTGCCAGCAGCGACGAAAGGGAAAGATCCAGCTCTGGAAACACCATATATTTT. Full variable domain (rest looked up from reference TRBV9 and TRBJ1-3): DSGVTQTPKHLITATGQRVTLRCSPRSGDLSVYWYQQSLDQGLQFLIQYYNGEERAKGNILERFSAQQFPDLHSELNLSSLELGDSALYFCASSDERERSSSGNTIYFGEGSWLTVV.

The rearrangement uses TRBV5-4 and TRBJ2-3; possibly TRBD1 for D (6 bases). The germline V and J ends were trimmed by 0 bases and 5 bases, with 13 bases remaining between them. Looked up from germline, CDR1 is SGHNT and CDR2 is YYREEE (reference sequence). This CDR3 has 15 residues. The chain's CDR3 is CASSLVRGLGDTQYF. In nucleotides, the CDR3 is TGTGCCAGCAGCTTGGTCAGGGGCCTCGGAGATACGCAGTATTTT.

The chain has TRBV5-1 and TRBJ2-7; 7 bases are a match to TRBD2. Germline lookup yields CDR1 SGHRS and CDR2 YFSETQ. This CDR3 has 16 residues. Unmatched junction bases numbered 12, after V lost 0 bases and J lost 6 bases. CDR3 nucleotide sequence: TGCGCCAGCAGCTTGGTCGGGTGGGAGGGCGGAGGCGAGCAGTACTTC. This codes for CASSLVGWEGGGEQYF.

The gene calls are TRBV5-4 and TRBJ2-5, with 9 bases lining up with TRBD2. The CDR3 consists of 14 residues. The germline gives CDR1 SGHNT, CDR2 YYREEE (reference sequence). Losses at the gene ends were 4 bases for V and 4 bases for J; bases not matched to a gene: 5. The CDR3 protein is CASSSEAGGETQYF. The CDR3 DNA is TGTGCCAGCAGCAGTGAAGCGGGAGGAGAGACCCAGTACTTC.

CDR3 nucleotide sequence: TGTGCCAGCAGTCCAACTGTTGCAAGACTAGCGGGAAAATACAATGAGCAGTTCTTC. Its translation is CASSPTVARLAGKYNEQFF. The rearrangement joins TRBV6-6 to TRBJ2-1, with 11 bases lining up with TRBD2. CDR3 size: 19 residues. The V gene's germline CDR1 is MNHNY and CDR2 SVGAGI (reference sequence). V was clipped by 5 bases and J by 4 bases; unmatched bases: 16.

The CDR3 sequence: CASSSRGANEKLFF. Written as DNA, the CDR3 is TGTGCCAGCAGCTCACGGGGGGCTAATGAAAAACTGTTTTTT. The chain uses TRBV5-4 and TRBJ1-4; a possible D gene is TRBD1 (5 bases). Germline-derived CDR1 and CDR2 are SGHNT and YYREEE (reference sequence). V lost 3 bases and J lost 3, with 9 bases in between. The CDR3 has 14 residues.

This clone was seen only once. The chain uses TRBV4-1 and TRBJ2-7; no clear D gene. The CDR3 covers 11 residues. Germline V gives CDR1 MGHRA, CDR2 YSYEKL. The ends were cut back, 2 bases at V and 4 bases at J, with 3 bases in the middle. The CDR3 region is CASSQNYEQYF. CDR3 DNA sequence: TGCGCCAGCAGCCAAAATTACGAGCAGTACTTC.